A selection of T cell receptor beta chains follows, all from one sample in a study of regulatory T cells in long-lasting Graves disease. Each CDR3 protein is one row after TCRdb ran MiXCR on the multiplex PCR reads. Among about 210,000 distinct CDR3 sequences listed, roughly 20% were seen once. The sample also formed part of further work on T cells in Graves' hyperthyroidism and ophthalmopathy.

The input for sequencing was peripheral blood mononuclear cells (PBMCs), taken at new diagnosis, from a patient treated with antithyroid drugs. These TCRs come from a young woman with Graves disease. Both conserved end residues are part of each CDR3. Fields, in order: V gene, J gene, CDR3 protein.

V: TRBV9
J: TRBJ2-4
CDR3: CASSGKGGTENIQYF

V: TRBV12-3/TRBV12-4
J: TRBJ1-2
CDR3: CASSLVVRGLLGYTF

V: TRBV14
J: TRBJ2-3
CDR3: CASSQFRGADTQYF

V: TRBV7-2
J: TRBJ1-1
CDR3: CASSLGRGRQNTEAFF

V: TRBV28
J: TRBJ1-1
CDR3: CASSLYRQGAKTEAFF

V: TRBV30
J: TRBJ2-1
CDR3: CASTSGSSYNEQFF

V: TRBV14
J: TRBJ2-2
CDR3: CASSRVLTGELFF

V: TRBV6-1
J: TRBJ2-2
CDR3: CASRADSADFRELFF

V: TRBV11-2
J: TRBJ2-3
CDR3: CASSFFGDTQYF

V: TRBV27
J: TRBJ1-4
CDR3: CASKPGGAREKLFF

V: TRBV13
J: TRBJ1-6
CDR3: CASRSAGGAFNSPLHF

V: TRBV15
J: TRBJ2-7
CDR3: CATSTGRYNEQYF

V: TRBV7-9
J: TRBJ1-4
CDR3: CASSQLSTNEKLFF

V: TRBV20-1
J: TRBJ2-2
CDR3: CSAKPGQAANTGELFF

V: TRBV12-3/TRBV12-4
J: TRBJ1-2
CDR3: CASSYQGARGYTF

V: TRBV7-2
J: TRBJ1-1
CDR3: CASTLLGVNTEAFF

V: TRBV5-1
J: TRBJ1-2
CDR3: CASSLEGARVYGYTF

V: TRBV29-1
J: TRBJ1-1
CDR3: CSPDNRGGTEAFF

V: TRBV12-3/TRBV12-4
J: TRBJ2-1
CDR3: CASSSSGGAIRGQFF

V: TRBV28
J: TRBJ2-7
CDR3: CASSSVQRNQGGSYYEQYF

V: TRBV11-2
J: TRBJ2-3
CDR3: CASSLALAPDTQYF

V: TRBV19
J: TRBJ1-2
CDR3: CASSIRPGLNYGYTF

V: TRBV5-8
J: TRBJ1-6
CDR3: CASSLILGSPLHF

V: TRBV28
J: TRBJ2-7
CDR3: CASSSGTSYEQYF

V: TRBV27
J: TRBJ1-1
CDR3: CASSRDRGIYTEAFF

V: TRBV9
J: TRBJ2-1
CDR3: CASSRFPWDYDNEQFF

V: TRBV24-1
J: TRBJ2-1
CDR3: CATKSDSYNEQFF

V: TRBV29-1
J: TRBJ2-7
CDR3: CSVEVDRGWGQYF

V: TRBV11-1
J: TRBJ2-5
CDR3: CASSSETGTETQYF

V: TRBV3-1
J: TRBJ2-7
CDR3: CASSQGGAGPTYEQYF

V: TRBV19
J: TRBJ2-1
CDR3: CASSLALGEQFF

V: TRBV28
J: TRBJ2-7
CDR3: CTAGQESYEQYF

V: TRBV20-1
J: TRBJ2-3
CDR3: CSAREQGDADTQYF

V: TRBV4-1
J: TRBJ2-7
CDR3: CASSQMASESSYEQYF

V: TRBV7-2
J: TRBJ2-1
CDR3: CASRGSPSGGYYNEQFF

V: TRBV6-1
J: TRBJ1-1
CDR3: CASTREALNTEAFF

V: TRBV19
J: TRBJ2-4
CDR3: CASSIGRGQTNIQYF

V: TRBV11-2
J: TRBJ2-7
CDR3: CASSWGLAQYF

V: TRBV14
J: TRBJ2-5
CDR3: CASSLSPGSQGETQYF

V: TRBV9
J: TRBJ2-2
CDR3: CASSRGSGRYGGELFF